This record covers a single TCR beta chain. These data belong to a study of blood T cell repertoires in COVID-19. Study details: T cells, B-cell-depleted T cells, or PBMCs supplied cDNA or gDNA.

Participant-given clinical history determined each cohort assignment. Exposed participants came across a COVID-19 case within 2 weeks before study entry. This CDR3 spans 14 amino acids. The V end lost 0 bases, the J end lost 5 bases, and 10 bases lay between the germline ends. Germline-derived CDR1 and CDR2 are SEHNR and FQNEAQ (reference sequence). How the authors handled the data: Amplified reference gene primers provided the basis for estimating nucleated cell counts. Assay used: immunoSEQ multiplex PCR; TCRdb lists only in-frame clones, some missing. That table furnishes V, J and clone size, whereas the DNA furnished D and trimming. This table holds around 270,000 clones, around 90% found once.

The source of this sequence is a woman in her thirties or forties who had been exposed to COVID-19. The genes are TRBV7-9 and TRBJ2-5; TRBD1 is a possible D gene (5 bases). The sample consisted of PBMCs or T cells enriched from blood (not recorded which). CDR3 in amino acids: CASSLAGNRETQYF. The CDR3 coding sequence is TGTGCCAGCAGCTTAGCGGGCAACAGGGAGACCCAGTACTTC.